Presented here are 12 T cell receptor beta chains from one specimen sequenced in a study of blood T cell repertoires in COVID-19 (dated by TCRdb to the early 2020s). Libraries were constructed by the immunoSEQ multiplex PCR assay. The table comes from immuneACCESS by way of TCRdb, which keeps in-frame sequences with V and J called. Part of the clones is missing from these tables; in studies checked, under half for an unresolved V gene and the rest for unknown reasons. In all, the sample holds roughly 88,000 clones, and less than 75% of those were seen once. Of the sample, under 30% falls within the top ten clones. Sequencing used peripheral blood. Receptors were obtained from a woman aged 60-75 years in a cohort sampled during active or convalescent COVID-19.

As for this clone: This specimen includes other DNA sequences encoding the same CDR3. CDR3 sequence reads: CSASYETQYF. CDR3 bases: TGCAGTGCTAGCTACGAGACCCAGTACTTC. The chain links TRBV20-1 to TRBJ2-5; no clear D. V dropped 3 bases and J dropped 5 bases, with 4 bases sitting between them. Germline CDR1 reads DFQATT; CDR2 reads SNEGSKA (reference sequence). The CDR3 is made up of 10 amino acids.

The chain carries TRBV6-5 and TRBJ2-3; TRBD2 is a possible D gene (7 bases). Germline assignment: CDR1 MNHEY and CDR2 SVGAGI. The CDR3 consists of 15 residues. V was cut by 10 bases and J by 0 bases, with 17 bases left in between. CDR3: CATHEGGGSTDTQYF. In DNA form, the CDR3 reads TGTGCCACCCACGAGGGGGGGGGCAGCACAGATACGCAGTATTTT.

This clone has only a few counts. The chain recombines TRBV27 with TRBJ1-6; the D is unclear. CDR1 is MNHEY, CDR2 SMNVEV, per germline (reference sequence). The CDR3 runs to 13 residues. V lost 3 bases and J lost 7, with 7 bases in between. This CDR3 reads CASSFRENSPLHF. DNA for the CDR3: TGTGCCAGCAGTTTCCGTGAGAATTCACCCCTCCACTTT.

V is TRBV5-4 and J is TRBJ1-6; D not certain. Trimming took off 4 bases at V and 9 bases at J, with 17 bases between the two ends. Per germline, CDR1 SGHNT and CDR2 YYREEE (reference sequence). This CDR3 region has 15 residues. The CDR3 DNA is TGTGCCAGCAGCAGCGCGGGCAAGGGAACTTCACCCCTCCACTTT. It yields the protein CASSSAGKGTSPLHF.

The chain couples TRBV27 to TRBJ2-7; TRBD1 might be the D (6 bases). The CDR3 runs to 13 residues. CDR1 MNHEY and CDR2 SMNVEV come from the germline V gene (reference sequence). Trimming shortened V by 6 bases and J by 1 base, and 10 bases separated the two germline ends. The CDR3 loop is CASSHRESYEQYF. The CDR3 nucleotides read TGTGCCAGCAGCCACAGGGAATCCTACGAGCAGTACTTC.

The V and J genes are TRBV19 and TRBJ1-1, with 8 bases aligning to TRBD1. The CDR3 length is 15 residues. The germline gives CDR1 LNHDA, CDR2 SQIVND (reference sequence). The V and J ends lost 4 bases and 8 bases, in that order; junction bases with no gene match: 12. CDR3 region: CASSKRAGQGIEAFF. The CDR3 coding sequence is TGTGCCAGTAGTAAACGCGCCGGACAGGGAATAGAAGCTTTCTTT. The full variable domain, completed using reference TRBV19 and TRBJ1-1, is DGGITQSPKYLFRKEGQNVTLSCEQNLNHDAMYWYRQDPGQGLRLIYYSQIVNDFQKGDIAEGYSVSREKKESFPLTVTSAQKNPTAFYLCASSKRAGQGIEAFFGQGTRLTVV.

The CDR3 loop is CASSPRFTFYGYTF. CDR3 in DNA: TGTGCCAGCAGCCCCCGGTTCACGTTCTATGGCTACACCTTC. The V call is TRBV9, the J call TRBJ1-2; no clear D gene. The V end was cut by 4 bases, the J end by 4 bases, with 14 bases between. This CDR3 contains 14 residues. CDR1 SGDLS and CDR2 YYNGEE come from the germline V gene.

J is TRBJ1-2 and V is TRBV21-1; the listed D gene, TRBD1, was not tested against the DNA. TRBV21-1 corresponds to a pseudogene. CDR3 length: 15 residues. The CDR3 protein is CASSNLGQGGYGYTF. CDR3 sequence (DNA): TGTGCCAGCAGCAATTTGGGTCAGGGGGGCTATGGCTACACCTTC.

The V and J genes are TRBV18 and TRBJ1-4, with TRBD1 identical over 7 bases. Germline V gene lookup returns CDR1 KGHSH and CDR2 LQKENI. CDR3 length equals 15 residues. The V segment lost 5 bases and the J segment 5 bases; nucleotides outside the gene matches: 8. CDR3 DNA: TGTGCCAGCTCATCGCGGACAGGAGAAAATGAAAAACTGTTTTTT. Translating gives CASSSRTGENEKLFF.

The chain's CDR3 is CAWSVRRGQNYGYTF. The CDR3 bases are TGTGCCTGGAGTGTACGGAGGGGGCAGAACTATGGCTACACCTTC. The chain employs TRBV30 and TRBJ1-2, with 7 nucleotides matching TRBD1. After removal of 0 bases from V and 2 bases from J, the junction contained 6 bases not matched to a gene. Germline loops: CDR1 GTSNPN, CDR2 SVGIG (reference sequence). This CDR3 comprises 15 residues.

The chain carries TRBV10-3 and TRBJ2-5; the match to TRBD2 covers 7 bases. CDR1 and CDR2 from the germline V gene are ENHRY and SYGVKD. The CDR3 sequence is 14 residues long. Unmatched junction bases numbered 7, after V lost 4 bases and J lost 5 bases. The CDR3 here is CAISGGGSRETQYF. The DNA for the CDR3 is TGTGCCATCAGTGGGGGGGGGAGTCGGGAGACCCAGTACTTC.

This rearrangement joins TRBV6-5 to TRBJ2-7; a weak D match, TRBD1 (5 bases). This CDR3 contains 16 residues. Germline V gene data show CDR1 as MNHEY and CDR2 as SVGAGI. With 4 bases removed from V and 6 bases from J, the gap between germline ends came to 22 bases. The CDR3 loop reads CASSSRPGRVSLEQYF. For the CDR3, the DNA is TGTGCCAGCAGTTCCCGTCCGGGCAGGGTATCTCTCGAGCAGTACTTC.